Below, 16 T cell receptor beta chains from the same sample are listed, as sequenced in a study of glioma-infiltrating T cells after dendritic cell vaccination. This sample's time point: after dendritic cell vaccination, including at tumor progression/relapse. Sequencing was performed with immunoSEQ multiplex PCR; in TCRdb, only in-frame clones are kept and a portion is missing. Among tens of thousands of clones listed, less than 85% were seen once. The source was blood, collected after dendritic cell vaccination. The receptors were gathered from a human donor with glioblastoma.

The rearrangement links TRBV7-9 to TRBJ2-5; 8 positions match TRBD1. The CDR3 covers 14 residues. V was clipped by 6 bases and J by 4 bases; unmatched bases: 7. Germline CDR1 reads SEHNR; CDR2 reads FQNEAQ (reference sequence). The CDR3 coding sequence is TGTGCCAGCAGGCACGACAGGGGATCAGAGACCCAGTACTTC. This encodes CASRHDRGSETQYF. Variable domain in full (rest from reference TRBV7-9 and TRBJ2-5): DTGVSQNPRHKITKRGQNVTFRCDPISEHNRLYWYRQTLGQGPEFLTYFQNEAQLEKSRLLSDRFSAERPKGSFSTLEIQRTEQGDSAMYLCASRHDRGSETQYFGPGTRLLVL.

This chain uses TRBV14 with TRBJ1-2; D is undetermined. This CDR3 has 14 residues. CDR1 and CDR2 from the germline V gene are SGHDN and FVKESK. Between the trimmed V and J ends, which lost 0 bases and 4 bases, there was a span of 9 bases. In DNA form, the CDR3 reads TGTGCCAGCAGCCAAGAACCGGTGGTCTATGGCTACACCTTC. Amino acid sequence: CASSQEPVVYGYTF.

This chain links TRBV19 with TRBJ2-5; the D gene is possibly TRBD2 (6 bases). There are 14 residues in the CDR3. Germline CDR1 and CDR2: LNHDA and SQIVND (reference sequence). With 5 bases removed from V and 5 bases from J, the gap between germline ends came to 15 bases. CDR3 sequence: CASSWRGGRETQYF. CDR3 nucleotides: TGTGCCAGTAGTTGGAGGGGTGGGAGGGAGACCCAGTACTTC.

The chain couples TRBV7-2 to TRBJ2-1; 8 positions match TRBD2. The V segment lost 5 bases and the J segment 8 bases; nucleotides outside the gene matches: 8. The CDR3 sequence is 14 residues long. Germline V gene data show CDR1 as SGHTA and CDR2 as FQGNSA. This chain's CDR3 is CASSPGLGTYEQFF. The DNA of the CDR3 is TGTGCCAGCAGCCCGGGACTAGGAACGTATGAGCAGTTCTTC.

The chain is built from TRBV5-4 and TRBJ1-2; 7 bases align to TRBD1. Germline loops: CDR1 SGHNT, CDR2 YYREEE (reference sequence). V lost 0 bases and J lost 7; bases outside the gene matches: 12. The CDR3 runs to 16 residues. The chain's CDR3 is CASSLVGRDRVGGYTF. Here the CDR3 DNA reads TGTGCCAGCAGCTTGGTGGGTCGAGACAGGGTTGGTGGCTACACCTTC.

The chain links TRBV4-2 to TRBJ2-1; TRBD2 aligns across 9 bases. The length of the CDR3 is 15 residues. V trimming: 1 base; J trimming: 3 bases; junction bases outside the gene matches: 1. Germline V gene data show CDR1 as LGHNA and CDR2 as YNFKEQ. This chain's CDR3 is CASSQALAGYNEQFF. The CDR3 nucleotides read TGTGCCAGCAGCCAAGCACTAGCGGGCTACAATGAGCAGTTCTTC.

The chain carries TRBV7-2 and TRBJ1-1; D is unresolved. Deletions cut 2 bases from V and 1 base from J, with 14 bases between. The germline gives CDR1 SGHTA, CDR2 FQGNSA. The CDR3 covers 16 residues. CDR3 DNA sequence: TGTGCCAGCAGCTTATCGAGGGTTAGGAAGAACACTGAAGCTTTCTTT. Its translation is CASSLSRVRKNTEAFF.

This chain connects TRBV5-5 to TRBJ2-5, with 11 bases aligning to TRBD2. CDR3 length equals 16 residues. V trimming: 0 bases; J trimming: 10 bases; junction bases outside the gene matches: 11. The germline CDR1 and CDR2 sequences are SGHKS and YYEKEE (reference sequence). The DNA for the CDR3 is TGTGCCAGCAGCTTGGAGCCCGGACTAGCGGGTCGGGACCAGTACTTC. Protein product: CASSLEPGLAGRDQYF.

This sequence joins TRBV5-4 and TRBJ1-3, with 8 bases identical to TRBD1. With 0 bases clipped from V and 2 bases from J, the junction kept 4 bases outside the gene matches. The CDR3 extends over 16 amino acids. Germline CDR1 is SGHNT and CDR2 is YYREEE (reference sequence). CDR3 DNA sequence: TGTGCCAGCAGCTTGGCCGGACAGGGAACTGGAAACACCATATATTTT. Encoded protein: CASSLAGQGTGNTIYF.

This clone was seen only once. The chain carries TRBV6-1 and TRBJ2-7, with 11 bases lining up with TRBD2. The trim removed 3 bases at V and 4 bases at J, leaving 8 bases unmatched. This CDR3 has 16 amino acids. The V gene's germline CDR1 is MNHNS and CDR2 SASEGT. CDR3 residues: CASSERLAGFNYEQYF. For the CDR3, the DNA is TGTGCCAGCAGTGAGAGACTAGCGGGGTTCAATTACGAGCAGTACTTC.

The chain carries TRBV5-4 and TRBJ2-3; 8 nucleotides agree with TRBD2. Germline lookup yields CDR1 SGHNT and CDR2 YYREEE (reference sequence). There are 15 residues in the CDR3. V shed 3 bases and J 1 base; nucleotides not matched to a gene: 4. The CDR3 sequence: CASSSGGRGTDTQYF. The CDR3 region has the DNA TGTGCCAGCAGCTCGGGGGGGCGGGGCACAGATACGCAGTATTTT.

The V gene is TRBV2, the J gene TRBJ2-5; the match to TRBD1 covers 11 bases. Germline lookup yields CDR1 SNHLY and CDR2 FYNNEI. This CDR3 has 16 amino acids. V was clipped by 6 bases and J by 0 bases; unmatched bases: 6. This CDR3 reads CASRPRDRGYQETQYF. CDR3 bases: TGTGCCAGCAGACCCCGGGACAGGGGGTACCAAGAGACCCAGTACTTC. Supplemented by reference TRBV2 and TRBJ2-5, the full variable domain reads EPEVTQTPSHQVTQMGQEVILRCVPISNHLYFYWYRQILGQKVEFLVSFYNNEISEKSEIFDDQFSVERPDGSNFTLKIRSTKLEDSAMYFCASRPRDRGYQETQYFGPGTRLLVL.

A single count supports this clone. This chain connects TRBV18 to TRBJ2-1; 7 bases are a match to TRBD1. The CDR3 spans 14 residues. CDR1 is KGHSH and CDR2 is LQKENI in the germline V gene. V was pared by 0 bases and J by 9 bases, with 5 bases of the junction left unmatched. CDR3 residues: CASSPPERGPEQFF. The CDR3 nucleotides are TGTGCCAGCTCACCACCGGAAAGGGGGCCTGAGCAGTTCTTC.

The J gene is TRBJ1-1, the V gene TRBV28; D unclear. This CDR3 spans 14 amino acids. Germline CDR1 and CDR2: MDHEN and SYDVKM. The ends were cut back, 1 base at V and 8 bases at J, with 14 bases in the middle. The CDR3 DNA reads TGTGCCAGCAGTTTATCCCCCACAGCCCCCGAAGCTTTCTTT. Protein sequence: CASSLSPTAPEAFF.

This clone was recorded many times. CDR3 DNA sequence: TGTGCCAGCAGTCCTAGCGGAGACTACAATGAGCAGTTCTTC. This encodes CASSPSGDYNEQFF. The chain joins TRBV6-5 to TRBJ2-1, with TRBD2 matching 7 bases. V lost 5 bases, J lost 3 bases, and 4 bases stayed unmatched. CDR3 size: 14 residues. Per the germline V gene, CDR1 is MNHEY and CDR2 is SVGAGI.

The V gene is TRBV27, the J gene TRBJ2-5; D unclear. The germline CDR1 and CDR2 sequences are MNHEY and SMNVEV (reference sequence). This CDR3 spans 14 amino acids. V gave up 0 bases and J gave up 3 bases, with 8 bases separating them. This chain's CDR3 is CASSLSYLEETQYF. The CDR3 coding sequence is TGTGCCAGCAGTTTATCCTACCTGGAAGAGACCCAGTACTTC.